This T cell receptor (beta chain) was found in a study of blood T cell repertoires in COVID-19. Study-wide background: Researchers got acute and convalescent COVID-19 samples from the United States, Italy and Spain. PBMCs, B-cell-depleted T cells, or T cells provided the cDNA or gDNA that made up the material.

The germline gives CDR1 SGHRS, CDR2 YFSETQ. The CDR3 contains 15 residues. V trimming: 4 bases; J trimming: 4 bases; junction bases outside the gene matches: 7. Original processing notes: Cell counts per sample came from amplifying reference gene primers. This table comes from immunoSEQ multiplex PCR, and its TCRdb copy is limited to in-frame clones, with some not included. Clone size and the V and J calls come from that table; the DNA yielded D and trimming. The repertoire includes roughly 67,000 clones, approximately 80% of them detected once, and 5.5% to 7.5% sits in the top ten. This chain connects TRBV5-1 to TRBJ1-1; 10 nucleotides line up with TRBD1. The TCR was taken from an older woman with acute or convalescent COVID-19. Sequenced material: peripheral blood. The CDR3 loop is CASSAGTGVTTEAFF. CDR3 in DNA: TGCGCCAGCAGCGCCGGGACAGGGGTGACCACTGAAGCTTTCTTT.